These 31 T cell receptor beta chains originate from one sample sequenced in a study of blood T cells in healthy people across ages. The use of a sample-barcoded 5' primer and a J-beta primer mix characterized a second PCR of roughly 6 to 11 cycles. TCRdb independently ran MiXCR on the 5' RACE reads; one entry per CDR3 protein. Altogether 550,000 to 700,000 distinct CDR3 sequences are present, 25% to 30% being singletons, with the ten largest covering approximately 18%. Sequencing input: blood. The receptors were sampled from a woman aged 70-85 years in good health.

This clonotype was recorded many times. The chain recombines TRBV3-1 with TRBJ2-5; D is tentatively TRBD1 or TRBD2 (5 bases each). With 5 bases removed from V and 5 bases from J, the gap between germline ends came to 12 bases. The CDR3 has 13 amino acids. The germline CDR1 and CDR2 sequences are LGHDT and YNNKEL (reference sequence). In DNA, the CDR3 is TGTGCCAGCAGCGGGCTCGAGGGGGAGACCCAGTACTTC. Amino acid sequence: CASSGLEGETQYF.

Remarks on this clonotype: The junction shows a germline mismatch at one end, possibly a read error. The chain has TRBV4-3 and TRBJ2-7; 8 bases are a match to TRBD1. The CDR3 runs to 12 residues. Germline-derived CDR1 and CDR2 are LGHNA and YSLEER. In DNA, the CDR3 is TGCGCCAGCAGCCAAGAGGAGACAGGGGTTGCCTTC. This translates into CASSQEETGVAF.

CDR3 DNA: TGTGCCAGCAGCCCTCAGGGGGTAGGCTATGGCTACACCTTC. Translation gives CASSPQGVGYGYTF. The chain employs TRBV6-6 and TRBJ1-2; 7 bases align to TRBD1. Germline V gene lookup returns CDR1 MNHNY and CDR2 SVGAGI (reference sequence). This CDR3 has 14 amino acids. After removal of 6 bases from V and 4 bases from J, the junction contained 8 bases not matched to a gene.

There are a few counts of this clonotype. This chain connects TRBV29-1 to TRBJ1-1, with D hard to call. CDR1 SQVTM and CDR2 ANQGSEA come from the germline V gene. Trimming pared 4 bases from V and 8 bases from J, leaving 11 bases between. The CDR3 extends over 11 amino acids. The CDR3 protein is CSVASGVEAFF. The CDR3 DNA reads as TGCAGCGTTGCATCCGGGGTGGAAGCTTTCTTT.

The rearrangement links TRBV29-1 to TRBJ2-2; no clear D. Germline V CDR1 and CDR2: SQVTM, ANQGSEA. The CDR3 has 10 amino acids. V was shortened by 6 bases and J by 2 bases, with 1 base between the two germline ends. The CDR3 DNA follows: TGCAGCGTCAACACCGGGGAGCTGTTTTTT. Protein: CSVNTGELFF.

This clonotype was counted between two and nine times. The rearrangement uses TRBV21-1 and TRBJ2-7; the table's D call of TRBD1 was not tested on the DNA. TRBV21-1 is flagged as a pseudogene. The CDR3 extends over 15 amino acids. The CDR3 reads CASSKCRDGSGEQYF. CDR3 in DNA: TGTGCCAGCAGCAAATGCAGGGACGGGTCGGGAGAGCAGTACTTC.

The sample holds a few counts of this clonotype. The chain couples TRBV30 to TRBJ2-5; D remains unclear. The CDR3 has 12 residues. Germline lookup yields CDR1 GTSNPN and CDR2 SVGIG (reference sequence). V lost 0 bases and J lost 5, with 7 bases in between. The CDR3 here is CAWSVAHETQYF. The CDR3 DNA follows: TGTGCCTGGAGTGTAGCACATGAGACCCAGTACTTC.

The genes are TRBV6-6 and TRBJ2-5; 8 bases align to TRBD2. The CDR3 sequence is 16 residues long. V trimming: 6 bases; J trimming: 1 base; junction bases outside the gene matches: 10. The germline V gene has CDR1 MNHNY and CDR2 SVGAGI (reference sequence). The CDR3 region has the DNA TGTGCCAGCAGGAACGGGTTAGCGGGGACCCAAGAGACCCAGTACTTC. As protein: CASRNGLAGTQETQYF.

This clonotype has just a few counts. The chain couples TRBV6-1 to TRBJ1-2; no clear D. The germline V gene has CDR1 MNHNS and CDR2 SASEGT. The CDR3 contains 13 residues. Trimming shortened V by 2 bases and J by 8 bases, and 12 bases separated the two germline ends. The CDR3 sequence: CASSEYVYGGYTF. Written as DNA, the CDR3 is TGTGCCAGCAGTGAATACGTATATGGAGGCTACACCTTC.

This clonotype has a handful of counts. V gene TRBV5-1 combines with J gene TRBJ2-3; tentative D call: TRBD2 (7 bases). CDR3 length equals 16 residues. Germline CDR1 SGHRS, CDR2 YFSETQ. Trimming shortened V by 3 bases and J by 2 bases, and 16 bases separated the two germline ends. The CDR3 bases are TGCGCCAGCAGCTCAACTACAGGGACTAACACAGATACGCAGTATTTT. Amino acid sequence: CASSSTTGTNTDTQYF.

The chain couples TRBV12-5 to TRBJ2-2; 9 nucleotides agree with TRBD2. V was pared by 10 bases and J by 1 base, with 4 bases of the junction left unmatched. This CDR3 contains 14 residues. Looked up from germline, CDR1 is LGHNT and CDR2 is FRNRAP. The CDR3: CAIAGALNTGELFF. In DNA, the CDR3 is TGTGCTATAGCGGGGGCCCTGAACACCGGGGAGCTGTTTTTT.

This clonotype was seen only a few times. This sequence joins TRBV12-3 or TRBV12-4 and TRBJ2-7; D uncertain. The end of the DNA aligns better with TRBJ2-1, so the J call may be wrong. This CDR3 is 13 amino acids long. The CDR3 DNA reads as TGTGCCAGCAGCCTCCGAAAGATTGGTGAGCAGTTCTTC. It yields the protein CASSLRKIGEQFF.

The chain couples TRBV20-1 to TRBJ1-2; perhaps TRBD1 as D (6 bases). Germline V gene lookup returns CDR1 DFQATT and CDR2 SNEGSKA (reference sequence). The CDR3 sequence is 15 residues long. Trimming took 2 bases from V and 3 from J, leaving 16 bases between them. CDR3 residues: CSARSLQGSYYGYTF. CDR3 DNA: TGCAGTGCTAGAAGCCTACAGGGCTCCTACTATGGCTACACCTTC.

This clonotype showed up just a few times. V gene TRBV7-2 combines with J gene TRBJ1-1; TRBD1 is a possible D gene (6 bases). With 8 bases removed from V and 7 bases from J, the gap between germline ends came to 17 bases. CDR3 length: 13 amino acids. CDR1 and CDR2 (germline): SGHTA, FQGNSA. CDR3 sequence reads: CASGPGTTREAFF. CDR3 nucleotide sequence: TGTGCCAGCGGTCCCGGGACAACGCGTGAAGCTTTCTTT.

The chain links TRBV7-8 to TRBJ2-1; TRBD2 might be the D (6 bases). The CDR3 covers 14 residues. V dropped 1 base and J dropped 9 bases, with 13 bases sitting between them. Germline CDR1 and CDR2: SGHVS and FQNEAQ. The CDR3 loop is CASSLEQRGGEQFF. The DNA of the CDR3 is TGTGCCAGCAGCTTAGAGCAGAGGGGAGGTGAGCAGTTCTTC.

This clonotype was seen a handful of times. The gene calls are TRBV5-5 and TRBJ2-5; no reliable D call. Germline assignment: CDR1 SGHKS and CDR2 YYEKEE (reference sequence). CDR3 length: 14 residues. V shed 0 bases and J shed 1 base, with 7 bases lying between them. For the CDR3, the DNA is TGTGCCAGCAGCTTGGATACCTTCCAAGAGACCCAGTACTTC. Protein: CASSLDTFQETQYF.

J is TRBJ1-4 and V is TRBV29-1; D call uncertain. This CDR3 is 12 amino acids long. Per the germline V gene, CDR1 is SQVTM and CDR2 is ANQGSEA. Trimming pared 3 bases from V and 6 bases from J, leaving 8 bases between. The CDR3 sequence: CSVERADEKLFF. CDR3 nucleotide sequence: TGCAGCGTTGAGAGAGCCGATGAAAAACTGTTTTTT. The full variable domain, rest sourced from reference TRBV29-1 and TRBJ1-4, is SAVISQKPSRDICQRGTSLTIQCQVDSQVTMMFWYRQQPGQSLTLIATANQGSEATYESGFVIDKFPISRPNLTFSTLTVSNMSPEDSSIYLCSVERADEKLFFGSGTQLSVL.

The chain combines TRBV29-1 with TRBJ2-5; tentatively, D is TRBD2 (7 bases). The germline gives CDR1 SQVTM, CDR2 ANQGSEA. V dropped 3 bases and J dropped 5 bases, with 13 bases sitting between them. The CDR3 has 13 amino acids. In DNA, the CDR3 is TGCAGCGTTGAGCCGGGGGGCGAGGAGACCCAGTACTTC. Translating gives CSVEPGGEETQYF.

V and J are TRBV5-1 and TRBJ2-1; 16 bases fit TRBD2. In germline, CDR1 is SGHRS, CDR2 YFSETQ. V dropped 7 bases and J dropped 6; count of bases not matched to a gene: 4. The CDR3 spans 15 residues. The CDR3 region is CASGTSGGAVNEQFF. CDR3 in DNA: TGCGCCAGCGGGACTAGCGGGGGGGCTGTCAATGAGCAGTTCTTC.

V usage is TRBV18 and J usage is TRBJ2-7; TRBD1 or TRBD2 may be the D gene (7 bases each). Trimming took off 5 bases at V and 1 base at J, with 18 bases between the two ends. Germline-derived CDR1 and CDR2 are KGHSH and LQKENI. The CDR3 spans 16 residues. The CDR3 protein is CASSGRGAQGSYEQYF. CDR3 bases: TGTGCCAGCTCAGGGAGGGGTGCACAGGGGTCCTACGAGCAGTACTTC.

This clonotype has just a few counts. One end of the junction fails to match germline, which may point to a read error. J is TRBJ1-1 and V is TRBV18; no definite D call. The CDR3 is made up of 14 amino acids. CDR1 is KGHSH, CDR2 LQKENI, per germline. CDR3 coding DNA: TGTGCCAGCCCACCTACCGGGCTGAACACTGAAGCTTTCTTT. It is translated as CASPPTGLNTEAFF.

This clonotype was seen more than once but under ten times. The chain employs TRBV5-1 and TRBJ2-5; the D gene could be TRBD1 or TRBD2 (5 bases each). The CDR3 extends over 16 amino acids. Per germline, CDR1 SGHRS and CDR2 YFSETQ. The V gene lost 0 bases and the J gene lost 2 bases, with 14 bases spanning the gap. The CDR3 is CASSLARDRGQETQYF. CDR3 in DNA: TGCGCCAGCAGCTTGGCCCGGGACCGAGGGCAAGAGACCCAGTACTTC.

This rearrangement joins TRBV4-3 to TRBJ1-5; D is unclear. V lost 2 bases and J lost 6, with 8 bases in between. This CDR3 has 13 amino acids. Germline CDR1 reads LGHNA; CDR2 reads YSLEER. CDR3 nucleotide sequence: TGCGCCAGCAGCCAACATTGGGGTCAGCCCCAGCATTTT. Its protein product is CASSQHWGQPQHF.

This clonotype was counted once. The rearrangement joins TRBV9 to TRBJ1-5; tentative D call: TRBD1 (6 bases). This CDR3 has 15 residues. Germline CDR1 is SGDLS and CDR2 is YYNGEE. V lost 0 bases and J lost 6, with 13 bases in between. CDR3 loop: CASSVAGQSGQPQHF. The CDR3 bases are TGTGCCAGCAGCGTAGCGGGACAATCAGGTCAGCCCCAGCATTTT.

In DNA form, the CDR3 reads TGTGCCAGCAGCTTGGATTCGAGTTGGGGGGAGACCCAGTACTTC. Translation gives CASSLDSSWGETQYF. The chain links TRBV5-6 to TRBJ2-5; D might be TRBD1 or TRBD2, each matching 5 bases. This CDR3 has 15 residues. V lost 0 bases and J lost 5, with 14 bases in between. Germline CDR1 SGHDT, CDR2 YYEEEE.

This chain links TRBV10-3 with TRBJ1-2; D is perhaps TRBD1 (6 bases). The germline V gene encodes CDR1 ENHRY and CDR2 SYGVKD. The CDR3 has 11 residues. With 9 bases removed from V and 4 bases from J, the gap between germline ends came to 9 bases. DNA for the CDR3: TGTGCCATTCAGGGGACCTATGGCTACACCTTC. Translating it yields CAIQGTYGYTF.

The J gene is TRBJ1-1, the V gene TRBV5-5, with 9 bases lining up with TRBD1. The CDR3 is made up of 15 amino acids. Trimming cost V 4 bases and J 5 bases; bases outside gene matches: 9. Per the germline V gene, CDR1 is SGHKS and CDR2 is YYEKEE (reference sequence). As DNA, the CDR3 is TGTGCCAGCAGCGCTGCACAGGGGGCGCGGACTGAAGCTTTCTTT. Its protein product is CASSAAQGARTEAFF.

V is TRBV5-1 and J is TRBJ1-2; TRBD1 might be the D (5 bases). There are 12 residues in the CDR3. In germline, CDR1 is SGHRS, CDR2 YFSETQ. V lost 2 bases to trimming and J lost 10 bases, with 12 bases between them. The CDR3 coding sequence is TGCGCCAGCAGCTTCGATGTACAGGACTACACCTTC. Protein sequence: CASSFDVQDYTF. The whole variable domain, filled in from reference TRBV5-1 and TRBJ1-2, reads KAGVTQTPRYLIKTRGQQVTLSCSPISGHRSVSWYQQTPGQGLQFLFEYFSETQRNKGNFPGRFSGRQFSNSRSEMNVSTLELGDSALYLCASSFDVQDYTFGSGTRLTVV.

This clonotype was seen more than once but under ten times. The rearrangement uses TRBV20-1 and TRBJ2-5, with TRBD2 matching over 9 bases. V dropped 1 base and J dropped 0; count of bases not matched to a gene: 12. Per germline, CDR1 DFQATT and CDR2 SNEGSKA (reference sequence). This CDR3 has 18 amino acids. The CDR3 nucleotides are TGCAGTGCTAGAGGAGGTAGCGGGGGATCCAGGTACCAAGAGACCCAGTACTTC. Its protein product is CSARGGSGGSRYQETQYF.

This rearrangement joins TRBV9 to TRBJ1-5; 7 nucleotides line up with TRBD1. V was pared by 4 bases and J by 8 bases, with 9 bases of the junction left unmatched. Germline CDR1 is SGDLS and CDR2 is YYNGEE. CDR3 size: 14 residues. The CDR3 loop is CASSRGTAPEPQHF. The CDR3, as DNA: TGTGCCAGCAGCCGAGGGACAGCCCCTGAGCCCCAGCATTTT.

This clonotype has a handful of counts. The V gene is TRBV4-3, the J gene TRBJ1-4, with TRBD1 matching over 9 bases. Per germline, CDR1 LGHNA and CDR2 YSLEER. Trimming removed 2 bases from V and 8 bases from J; junction bases left unmatched: 15. This CDR3 is built from 18 residues. Here the CDR3 DNA reads TGCGCCAGCAGCCAACTGTCCCAAACCACCGGGACAGGGGAAAAACTGTTTTTT. Translated, it gives CASSQLSQTTGTGEKLFF.